The T cell receptor beta chain described here comes from a study of blood T cell repertoires in COVID-19. Background on the study: Italy, Spain and the United States were the sources of the convalescent and acute COVID-19 samples. PBMCs, B-cell-depleted T cells, or T cells were the source of the cDNA or gDNA that made up the material.

The germline V gene has CDR1 SGHDT and CDR2 YYEEEE. This CDR3 has 14 amino acids. Trimming took 4 bases from V and 4 from J, leaving 14 bases between them. Sequencing was performed with immunoSEQ multiplex PCR; in TCRdb, only in-frame clones are kept and a portion is missing. The sample contains some 45,000 clones, 80% to 90% of which appear only once. Sequences were obtained from peripheral blood. This rearrangement joins TRBV5-6 to TRBJ1-2; a weak D match, TRBD1 (6 bases). The sequence derives from a human donor with active COVID-19. The donor label of this sample is uncertain. The CDR3 nucleotides are TGTGCCAGCAGCAAGCTACAGGGCCGCTATGGCTACACCTTC. Its protein is CASSKLQGRYGYTF.